The 25 T cell receptor beta chains presented below share a single source sample, sequenced in a study of T cells in tuberculosis. The protocol was immunoSEQ multiplex PCR, while the TCRdb copy is restricted to in-frame clones and leaves out a portion. The table has about 35,000 clones, 87% seen once. Regarding time point: new active TB diagnosis, blood taken before or within 7 days of starting treatment. Sequencing used PBMCs, obtained at tuberculosis diagnosis. Receptors were obtained from an adult with tuberculosis.

CDR3: CASSQRGLAPRAEYF. The CDR3 nucleotides are TGCGCCAGCAGCCAAAGAGGACTAGCCCCCCGTGCGGAGTACTTC. J is TRBJ2-5 and V is TRBV4-1; TRBD2 matches at 8 bases. CDR3 length: 15 residues. The V and J ends lost 2 bases and 12 bases, in that order; junction bases with no gene match: 14. Per the germline V gene, CDR1 is MGHRA and CDR2 is YSYEKL.

The rearrangement links TRBV7-9 to TRBJ1-3; 7 nucleotides align to TRBD1. This CDR3 region has 15 residues. V was clipped by 5 bases and J by 4 bases; unmatched bases: 8. CDR1 and CDR2 from the germline V gene are SEHNR and FQNEAQ (reference sequence). Here the CDR3 DNA reads TGTGCCAGCAGCCTCGACAGGGATACAGGAAACACCATATATTTT. It is translated as CASSLDRDTGNTIYF.

V gene TRBV28 combines with J gene TRBJ1-2, with unresolved D. V was clipped by 2 bases and J by 0 bases, with 10 bases between them. The germline gives CDR1 MDHEN, CDR2 SYDVKM. The CDR3 totals 15 residues. The CDR3 DNA reads TGTGCCAGCAGTTTAGGCCACCAGTCTAACTATGGCTACACCTTC. Amino acids: CASSLGHQSNYGYTF.

The V call is TRBV4-3, the J call TRBJ2-7; 12 bases fit TRBD2. The germline V gene has CDR1 LGHNA and CDR2 YSLEER. The CDR3 spans 15 residues. Unmatched junction bases numbered 2, after V lost 1 base and J lost 4 bases. DNA of the CDR3: TGCGCCAGCAGCCAAGGGACTAGCGGGGTTTACGAGCAGTACTTC. Its protein product is CASSQGTSGVYEQYF.

CDR3 amino acids: CAWSVRGFDSPLHF. For the CDR3, the DNA is TGTGCCTGGAGTGTAAGGGGGTTCGATTCACCCCTCCACTTT. The genes are TRBV30 and TRBJ1-6, with a tentative D call TRBD1 (6 bases). The CDR3 is made up of 14 amino acids. The germline V and J ends were trimmed by 0 bases and 8 bases, with 11 bases remaining between them. The germline V gene encodes CDR1 GTSNPN and CDR2 SVGIG (reference sequence).

This clone was seen a handful of times. The rearrangement links TRBV28 to TRBJ2-7; possible D gene TRBD1, 6 bases. The ends were cut back, 6 bases at V and 3 bases at J, with 15 bases in the middle. This CDR3 has 14 residues. Germline V lookup: CDR1 MDHEN, CDR2 SYDVKM. The CDR3 region is CASSSDRLSYEQYF. DNA for the CDR3: TGTGCCAGCAGCTCAGACAGGCTTAGCTACGAGCAGTACTTC.

The chain couples TRBV9 to TRBJ1-1; weak D call: TRBD1 (6 bases). CDR3 length: 15 residues. Germline-derived CDR1 and CDR2 are SGDLS and YYNGEE. Trimming took off 4 bases at V and 1 base at J, with 14 bases between the two ends. This chain's CDR3 is CASSPPGHKNTEAFF. CDR3 bases: TGTGCCAGCAGCCCCCCGGGACATAAGAACACTGAAGCTTTCTTT.

J is TRBJ1-2 and V is TRBV11-2; the D gene is possibly TRBD1 (5 bases). The CDR3 covers 17 residues. Per germline, CDR1 SGHAT and CDR2 FQNNGV. V lost 0 bases, J lost 7 bases, and 21 bases lay in between. CDR3: CASSLDRTGKRIPGYTF. CDR3 bases: TGTGCCAGCAGCTTAGATCGCACAGGCAAAAGAATCCCTGGCTACACCTTC. Using reference TRBV11-2 and TRBJ1-2 for the parts outside the CDR3, the full variable domain is EAGVAQSPRYKIIEKRQSVAFWCNPISGHATLYWYQQILGQGPKLLIQFQNNGVVDDSQLPKDRFSAERLKGVDSTLKIQPAKLEDSAVYLCASSLDRTGKRIPGYTFGSGTRLTVV.

The CDR3 DNA reads TGCGCCAGCAGCCAAGAGGGGGGGGACTTATACAATGAGCAGTTCTTC. This encodes CASSQEGGDLYNEQFF. The chain employs TRBV4-1 and TRBJ2-1; 7 bases match TRBD2. Germline loops: CDR1 MGHRA, CDR2 YSYEKL. The CDR3 extends over 16 amino acids. With 0 bases clipped from V and 4 bases from J, the junction kept 6 bases outside the gene matches.

This chain's CDR3 is CACRGLAGGTDTQYF. The CDR3 region has the DNA TGTGCCTGCAGGGGACTAGCGGGGGGCACAGATACGCAGTATTTT. The rearrangement links TRBV30 to TRBJ2-3; 14 positions match TRBD2. V lost 6 bases to trimming and J lost 1 base; unmatched junction nucleotides: 3. The germline gives CDR1 GTSNPN, CDR2 SVGIG (reference sequence). This CDR3 has 15 amino acids. Full variable domain (missing parts from reference TRBV30 and TRBJ2-3): SQTIHQWPATLVQPVGSPLSLECTVEGTSNPNLYWYRQAAGRGLQLLFYSVGIGQISSEVPQNLSASRPQDRQFILSSKKLLLSDSGFYLCACRGLAGGTDTQYFGPGTRLTVL.

The chain uses TRBV11-3 and TRBJ2-7; the D gene is possibly TRBD1 (6 bases). Germline CDR1 is SGHNT and CDR2 is YENEEA. The CDR3 spans 13 residues. With 3 bases removed from V and 2 bases from J, the gap between germline ends came to 8 bases. CDR3 DNA sequence: TGTGCCAGCAGCTTCAGGGGCGCCTACGAGCAGTACTTC. Its translation: CASSFRGAYEQYF. The full variable domain, with the rest looked up from reference TRBV11-3 and TRBJ2-7, is EAGVVQSPRYKIIEKKQPVAFWCNPISGHNTLYWYLQNLGQGPELLIRYENEEAVDDSQLPKDRFSAERLKGVDSTLKIQPAELGDSAVYLCASSFRGAYEQYFGPGTRLTVT.

V is TRBV6-6 and J is TRBJ1-1; a possible D gene is TRBD1 (5 bases). Germline CDR1 is MNHNY and CDR2 is SVGAGI (reference sequence). CDR3 length: 16 residues. V was cut by 3 bases and J by 4 bases, with 18 bases left in between. In DNA, the CDR3 is TGTGCCAGCAGTTATCGGTCTTCGGGGGAACCCACTGAAGCTTTCTTT. Protein sequence: CASSYRSSGEPTEAFF.

The rearrangement uses TRBV23-1 and TRBJ2-7, with 10 bases that match TRBD1. TRBV23-1 has ORF status, its function being uncertain. The CDR3 is 15 residues long. With V trimmed by 7 bases and J by 0 bases, 6 bases remained unmatched. The CDR3 DNA sequence: TGCGCCAGCATTTGGACAGGGGGTATCTCCTACGAGCAGTACTTC. This translates into CASIWTGGISYEQYF.

In this sample, this clone turned up a few times. The CDR3 loop is CASSLSGRGLRNEQFF. CDR3 coding DNA: TGTGCCAGCAGCCTTAGCGGGAGGGGGTTGAGGAATGAGCAGTTCTTC. This sequence joins TRBV7-6 and TRBJ2-1; 11 nucleotides line up with TRBD2. The CDR3 length is 16 residues. V was clipped by 5 bases and J by 7 bases; unmatched bases: 10. Germline V lookup: CDR1 SGHVS, CDR2 FNYEAQ.

This clone has only a few counts. This chain uses TRBV15 with TRBJ2-1; D might be TRBD1 (6 bases). The CDR3 length is 13 residues. V lost 6 bases and J lost 4, with 10 bases in between. Germline V lookup: CDR1 LNHNV, CDR2 YYDKDF (reference sequence). CDR3 sequence (DNA): TGTGCCACCAGTTACAGGGAATACAATGAGCAGTTCTTC. Protein sequence: CATSYREYNEQFF.

CDR3 sequence: CASSPAGTVNYGYTF. The CDR3 DNA reads TGTGCCAGCAGCCCTGCCGGGACAGTTAACTATGGCTACACCTTC. J is TRBJ1-2 and V is TRBV5-4; 7 bases are shared with TRBD1. The V and J ends lost 4 bases and 1 base, in that order; junction bases with no gene match: 7. The CDR3 has 15 amino acids. Per the germline V gene, CDR1 is SGHNT and CDR2 is YYREEE (reference sequence).

The J gene is TRBJ2-7, the V gene TRBV28, with D tentatively TRBD1 (6 bases). The CDR3 extends over 13 amino acids. The V end lost 5 bases, the J end lost 2 bases, and 10 bases lay between the germline ends. Germline CDR1 reads MDHEN; CDR2 reads SYDVKM. CDR3 sequence: CASSDGQPYEQYF. The CDR3 bases are TGTGCCAGCAGTGACGGACAGCCCTACGAGCAGTACTTC.

The J gene is TRBJ1-4, the V gene TRBV4-1; tentatively, D is TRBD1 (6 bases). CDR1 is MGHRA, CDR2 YSYEKL, per germline. The CDR3 has 16 residues. V was trimmed by 4 bases and J by 2 bases, leaving 14 bases between them. CDR3 sequence (DNA): TGCGCCAGCAGCCTTGTCGCGGGGGGCACTAATGAAAAACTGTTTTTT. Amino acids: CASSLVAGGTNEKLFF.

The V and J genes are TRBV7-6 and TRBJ2-3, with 8 nucleotides matching TRBD2. Germline CDR1 reads SGHVS; CDR2 reads FNYEAQ. The CDR3 is 15 amino acids. After removal of 4 bases from V and 2 bases from J, the junction contained 5 bases not matched to a gene. CDR3 residues: CASSWKLAATDTQYF. The CDR3 nucleotides read TGTGCCAGCAGCTGGAAACTAGCGGCCACAGATACGCAGTATTTT.

The V and J genes are TRBV9 and TRBJ1-2; TRBD1 matches 7 bases. The CDR3 is 14 amino acids. The V segment lost 0 bases and the J segment 4 bases; nucleotides outside the gene matches: 3. In germline, CDR1 is SGDLS, CDR2 YYNGEE. Here the CDR3 reads CASSVGQGGYGYTF. DNA of the CDR3: TGTGCCAGCAGCGTAGGACAGGGAGGCTATGGCTACACCTTC.

The chain employs TRBV7-9 and TRBJ2-7; weak D call: TRBD2 (6 bases). V lost 6 bases and J 4 bases, leaving 19 bases between the germline ends. CDR3 length equals 15 residues. From germline, CDR1 is SEHNR and CDR2 FQNEAQ (reference sequence). This CDR3 is CASSFSGTLTYEQYF. CDR3 DNA: TGTGCCAGCAGTTTCTCCGGGACTCTAACTTACGAGCAGTACTTC.

The chain links TRBV2 to TRBJ1-2, with TRBD1 as a possible D gene (5 bases). Deletions cut 7 bases from V and 8 bases from J, with 20 bases between. The CDR3 has 14 amino acids. CDR1 is SNHLY and CDR2 is FYNNEI in the germline V gene. CDR3 sequence (DNA): TGTGCCAGCAAAAAAGAGGCCGGGGCGGGAGGCTACACCTTC. It specifies CASKKEAGAGGYTF.

V usage is TRBV4-3 and J usage is TRBJ1-6, with D possibly matching TRBD1 (6 bases). From germline, CDR1 is LGHNA and CDR2 YSLEER. With 1 base removed from V and 4 bases from J, the gap between germline ends came to 14 bases. The CDR3 consists of 17 residues. The CDR3, as DNA: TGCGCCAGCAGCCAAGGGGTCTGGACAGTTTATAATTCACCCCTCCACTTT. Translation gives CASSQGVWTVYNSPLHF.

About this clone: This same CDR3 is encoded by further DNA sequences in the sample. The genes are TRBV28 and TRBJ2-7; the D gene is possibly TRBD1 (6 bases). The V and J ends lost 6 bases and 0 bases respectively, with 15 bases between them. Germline lookup yields CDR1 MDHEN and CDR2 SYDVKM. There are 15 residues in the CDR3. CDR3 in DNA: TGTGCCAGCAGCCCTACAGGGACGAGCTCCTACGAGCAGTACTTC. Protein: CASSPTGTSSYEQYF.

The gene calls are TRBV30 and TRBJ2-7; 12 nucleotides match TRBD2. Looked up from germline, CDR1 is GTSNPN and CDR2 is SVGIG (reference sequence). V gave up 7 bases and J gave up 4 bases; unmatched junction bases: 5. The CDR3 has 13 amino acids. CDR3 sequence reads: CASWTSGEYEQYF. CDR3 DNA: TGTGCCTCCTGGACTAGCGGGGAGTACGAGCAGTACTTC. The variable domain in full, completed from reference TRBV30 and TRBJ2-7, reads SQTIHQWPATLVQPVGSPLSLECTVEGTSNPNLYWYRQAAGRGLQLLFYSVGIGQISSEVPQNLSASRPQDRQFILSSKKLLLSDSGFYLCASWTSGEYEQYFGPGTRLTVT.